Each of the 6 T cell receptor beta chains below was sequenced from the same sample in a study of CD8+CD57+ T cells in acquired aplastic anemia. Only patients with CD8+CD57+ cell expansion on flow cytometry were chosen for sequencing. Template material for TCR beta VDJ and CDR3 profiling consisted of genomic DNA. TCRdb re-called the reads through MiXCR, storing one row per CDR3 protein. The data contain just over 450,000 distinct CDR3 sequences, about a third of them seen just once; the ten biggest clones take up under 0.95%. Material: sorted CD4+, CD8+, or CD8+CD57+ T cells (not recorded which) from PBMCs. The receptors come from a human donor with aplastic anemia.

There are a few counts of this clonotype. This chain connects TRBV6-1 to TRBJ1-6; D may be TRBD1 (5 bases). From germline, CDR1 is MNHNS and CDR2 SASEGT. V lost 7 bases and J 14 bases, leaving 27 bases between the germline ends. The CDR3 covers 16 residues. The CDR3, as DNA: TGTGCCAGCAAAATTGGTACAGGTTCTTCGTTGCAAACCCTCCACTTT. Translation: CASKIGTGSSLQTLHF.

The chain joins TRBV20-1 to TRBJ2-5; TRBD2 matches at 14 bases. Germline trimming cut 1 base from V and 1 base from J; bases unmatched to any gene: 5. The length of the CDR3 is 17 residues. Germline V gene sequence: CDR1 DFQATT, CDR2 SNEGSKA (reference sequence). The CDR3 is CSARAGLAGELQETQYF. The CDR3 coding sequence is TGCAGTGCTAGAGCGGGACTAGCGGGGGAGCTCCAAGAGACCCAGTACTTC.

The rearrangement links TRBV12-3 or TRBV12-4 to TRBJ1-6; D call uncertain. V dropped 3 bases and J dropped 5 bases, with 8 bases sitting between them. The CDR3 has 14 residues. The chain's CDR3 is CASSLPGDNSPLHF. The CDR3 DNA is TGTGCCAGCAGTTTGCCGGGAGATAATTCACCCCTCCACTTT.

This chain connects TRBV24-1 to TRBJ1-6; TRBD1 matches at 7 bases. The ends lost 6 bases at V and 7 bases at J; junction bases unmatched: 5. Germline-derived CDR1 and CDR2 are KGHDR and SFDVKD. The CDR3 has 14 amino acids. CDR3 in amino acids: CATSSDRENSPLHF. The CDR3 DNA reads TGTGCCACCAGTTCCGACAGGGAGAATTCACCCCTCCACTTT.

This clonotype was seen ten or more times. The chain has TRBV7-2 and TRBJ1-2; weak D call: TRBD1 (6 bases). Deletions cut 6 bases from V and 4 bases from J, with 18 bases between. The CDR3 spans 15 residues. Germline V gives CDR1 SGHTA, CDR2 FQGNSA. The CDR3 DNA reads TGTGCCAGCAGTTTAAGCTTAGACAGGACCTATGGCTACACCTTC. As protein: CASSLSLDRTYGYTF.

This clonotype was detected many times. The gene calls are TRBV10-3 and TRBJ2-3; TRBD1 is a possible D gene (6 bases). Germline CDR1 ENHRY, CDR2 SYGVKD. This CDR3 region has 16 residues. V lost 10 bases and J 0 bases, leaving 20 bases between the germline ends. The CDR3 spells CATNQLGASSTDTQYF. The CDR3 DNA reads as TGTGCCACAAATCAGTTGGGGGCCTCAAGCACAGATACGCAGTATTTT.